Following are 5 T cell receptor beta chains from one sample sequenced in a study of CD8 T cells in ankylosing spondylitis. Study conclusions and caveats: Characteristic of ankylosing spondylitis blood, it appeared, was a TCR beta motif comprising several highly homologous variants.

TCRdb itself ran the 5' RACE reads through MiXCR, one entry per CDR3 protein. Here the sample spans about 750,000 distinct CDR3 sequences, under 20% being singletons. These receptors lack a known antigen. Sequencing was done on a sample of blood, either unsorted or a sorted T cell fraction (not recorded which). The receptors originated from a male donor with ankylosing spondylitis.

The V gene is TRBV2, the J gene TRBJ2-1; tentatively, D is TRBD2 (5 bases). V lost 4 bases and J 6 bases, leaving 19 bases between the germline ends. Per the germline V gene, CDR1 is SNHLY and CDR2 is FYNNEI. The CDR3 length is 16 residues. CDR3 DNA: TGTGCCAGCAGTGCCCTCGGGATCCCCACCCCCAATGAGCAGTTCTTC. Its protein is CASSALGIPTPNEQFF. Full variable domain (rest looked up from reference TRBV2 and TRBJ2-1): EPEVTQTPSHQVTQMGQEVILRCVPISNHLYFYWYRQILGQKVEFLVSFYNNEISEKSEIFDDQFSVERPDGSNFTLKIRSTKLEDSAMYFCASSALGIPTPNEQFFGPGTRLTVL.

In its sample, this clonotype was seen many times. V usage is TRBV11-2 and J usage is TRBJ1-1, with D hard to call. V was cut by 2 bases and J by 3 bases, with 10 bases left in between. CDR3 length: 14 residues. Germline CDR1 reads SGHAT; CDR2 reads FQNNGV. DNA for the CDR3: TGTGCCAGCAGCTTACCAGACACCTACACTGAAGCTTTCTTT. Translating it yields CASSLPDTYTEAFF.

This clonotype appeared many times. The DNA for the CDR3 is TGTGCCAGCAGCTATTACAGCTACGAGCAGTACTTC. This codes for CASSYYSYEQYF. The chain couples TRBV5-5 to TRBJ2-7, with no clear D. Trimming pared 3 bases from V and 3 bases from J, leaving 7 bases between. This CDR3 has 12 amino acids. Germline CDR1 and CDR2: SGHKS and YYEKEE (reference sequence).

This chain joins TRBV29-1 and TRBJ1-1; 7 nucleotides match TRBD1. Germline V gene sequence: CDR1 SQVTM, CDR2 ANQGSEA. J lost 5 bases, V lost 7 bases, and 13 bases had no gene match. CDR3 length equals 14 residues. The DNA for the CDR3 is TGCAGCGGGAGAACCCCAGGGGGGCAAACTGAAGCTTTCTTT. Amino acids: CSGRTPGGQTEAFF. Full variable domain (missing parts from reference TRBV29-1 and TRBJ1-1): SAVISQKPSRDICQRGTSLTIQCQVDSQVTMMFWYRQQPGQSLTLIATANQGSEATYESGFVIDKFPISRPNLTFSTLTVSNMSPEDSSIYLCSGRTPGGQTEAFFGQGTRLTVV.

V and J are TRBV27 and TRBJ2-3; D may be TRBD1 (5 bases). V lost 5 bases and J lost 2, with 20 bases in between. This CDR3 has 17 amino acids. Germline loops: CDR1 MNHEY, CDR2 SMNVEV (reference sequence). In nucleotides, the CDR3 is TGTGCCAGCAGTCCAACGACCTCGGACACCTACACAGATACGCAGTATTTT. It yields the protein CASSPTTSDTYTDTQYF.